This TCR beta chain was identified during a study of T cells in Graves' hyperthyroidism and ophthalmopathy. Study as a whole: Pretreatment peripheral blood was obtained at initial diagnosis. Study-wide results and limits: Blood also showed most of the thyroid clonotypes that were expanded above 0.001. The model foresaw ophthalmopathy a median about 6.5 months prior to onset.

A word on this clonotype: Its target is not known.

Diagnoses rested on clinical symptoms, serum thyroxine and TRAb, thyroid ultrasound and orbital computed tomography. RNA transcripts were the template for amplifying TCR beta CDR3 regions. First-round RT-PCR with HTBI primers amplified the TCR CDR3 region. From the multiplex PCR reads, TCRdb called clonotypes with MiXCR, one entry per CDR3 protein. The sample yields 220,000 or so distinct CDR3 sequences, less than 20% seen once. The TCR comes from a woman aged 18-35 years with Graves' ophthalmopathy. Input material: blood.

In nucleotides, the CDR3 is TGTGCCAGCAACCCAACGGTGAGGACTAGCGGGAGGTACAATGAGCAGTTCTTC. It yields the protein CASNPTVRTSGRYNEQFF. The rearrangement joins TRBV28 to TRBJ2-1; 14 nucleotides line up with TRBD2. The germline CDR1 and CDR2 sequences are MDHEN and SYDVKM. With 7 bases clipped from V and 4 bases from J, the junction kept 12 bases outside the gene matches. This CDR3 contains 18 residues. The full variable domain, its missing parts supplied by reference TRBV28 and TRBJ2-1, is DVKVTQSSRYLVKRTGEKVFLECVQDMDHENMFWYRQDPGLGLRLIYFSYDVKMKEKGDIPEGYSVSREKKERFSLILESASTNQTSMYLCASNPTVRTSGRYNEQFFGPGTRLTVL.